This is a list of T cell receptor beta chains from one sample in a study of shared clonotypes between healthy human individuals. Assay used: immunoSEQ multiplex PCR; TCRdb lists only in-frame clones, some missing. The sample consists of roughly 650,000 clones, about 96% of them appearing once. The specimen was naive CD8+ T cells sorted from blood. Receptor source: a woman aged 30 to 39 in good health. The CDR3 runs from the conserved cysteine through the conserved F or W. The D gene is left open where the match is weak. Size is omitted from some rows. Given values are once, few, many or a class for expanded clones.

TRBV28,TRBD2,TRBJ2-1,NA,TGTGCCAGCAGTTTAAGGGCTAGCGGCTACAATGAGCAGTTCTTC,CASSLRASGYNEQFF
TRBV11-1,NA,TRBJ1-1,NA,TGTGCCAGCGGGATACAGGGTAAGAGCACTGAAGCTTTCTTT,CASGIQGKSTEAFF
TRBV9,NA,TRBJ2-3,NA,TGTGCCAGCAGCTCGACGGGCACAGATACGCAGTATTTT,CASSSTGTDTQYF
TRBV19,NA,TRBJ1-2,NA,TGTGCCAGTGGATCGGGAACAGACTATGGCTACACCTTC,CASGSGTDYGYTF
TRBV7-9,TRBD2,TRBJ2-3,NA,TGTGCCAGCAGCAGCACGACTAGCCCAAGCACAGATACGCAGTATTTT,CASSSTTSPSTDTQYF
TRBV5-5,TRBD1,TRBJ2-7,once,TGTGCCAGCAGCTTCTCAGGGACAGCTTCCTACGAGCAGTACTTC,CASSFSGTASYEQYF
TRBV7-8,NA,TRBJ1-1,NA,TGTGCCAGCAGCTCACAGGGTCTTAACACTGAAGCTTTCTTT,CASSSQGLNTEAFF
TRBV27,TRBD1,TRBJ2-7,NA,TGTGCCAGCAGTTTCCTACAGGGGGCGAGCGAGCAGTACTTC,CASSFLQGASEQYF
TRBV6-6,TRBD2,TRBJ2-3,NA,TGTGCCAGCAGCACTCTAGCGGGAGACACAGATACGCAGTATTTT,CASSTLAGDTDTQYF
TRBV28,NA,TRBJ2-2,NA,TGTGCCAGCAGTTTCCTCGGGACATCGGAGCTGTTTTTT,CASSFLGTSELFF
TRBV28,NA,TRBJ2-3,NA,TGTGCCAGCAGTTTATCTCTGGGCTATAGTGGCACAGATACGCAGTATTTT,CASSLSLGYSGTDTQYF
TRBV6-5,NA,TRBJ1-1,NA,TGTGCCAGCAGTTACGAGGGGCGCACTGAAGCTTTCTTT,CASSYEGRTEAFF
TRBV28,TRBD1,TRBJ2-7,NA,TGTGCCAGCAGTTTATTGGGACAGGGATCCTACGAGCAGTACTTC,CASSLLGQGSYEQYF
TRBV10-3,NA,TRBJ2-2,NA,TGTGCCATCAGTGAGCCAGGGGACACCGGGGAGCTGTTTTTT,CAISEPGDTGELFF
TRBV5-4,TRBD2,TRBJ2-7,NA,TGTGCCAGCAGCGACGTCAGCGGGATCCTCTCCTACGAGCAGTACTTC,CASSDVSGILSYEQYF
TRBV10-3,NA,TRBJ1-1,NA,TGTGCCATCAGTGAGTCGAGGGGGTATACTGAAGCTTTCTTT,CAISESRGYTEAFF
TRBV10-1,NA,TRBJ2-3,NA,TGCGCCAGCAGTGATAAAGGGGGAAGCACAGATACGCAGTATTTT,CASSDKGGSTDTQYF
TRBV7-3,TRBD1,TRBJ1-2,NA,TGTGCCAGCAGCCTTTCCGGGACAGACTATGGCTACACCTTC,CASSLSGTDYGYTF
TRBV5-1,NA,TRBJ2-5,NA,TGCGCCAGCAGTAGTACAGAGACCCAGTACTTC,CASSSTETQYF
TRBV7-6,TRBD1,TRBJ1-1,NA,TGTGCCAGCAGCTTACCGCGGACAGGGGGTTTGGAAGCTTTCTTT,CASSLPRTGGLEAFF
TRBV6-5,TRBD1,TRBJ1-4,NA,TGTGCCAGCAGTAAACAGGGGGCCGATAATGAAAAACTGTTTTTT,CASSKQGADNEKLFF
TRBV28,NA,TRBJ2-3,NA,TGTGCCAGCAACGAGCGTAGGGTCGCAGATACGCAGTATTTT,CASNERRVADTQYF
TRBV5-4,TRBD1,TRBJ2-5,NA,TGTGCCAGCAGCTTGACCGGGACAGGGGGACTGGAGACCCAGTACTTC,CASSLTGTGGLETQYF
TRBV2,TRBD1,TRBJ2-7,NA,TGTGCCAGCAGTAAGACAGGGGATCGAAACGAGCAGTACTTC,CASSKTGDRNEQYF
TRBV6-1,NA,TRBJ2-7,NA,TGTGCCAGCAGTGATTACAACTCTGACGAGCAGTACTTC,CASSDYNSDEQYF
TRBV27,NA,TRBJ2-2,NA,TGTGCCAGCAGTTTACCGGGAGCGAGCGGGGAGCTGTTTTTT,CASSLPGASGELFF
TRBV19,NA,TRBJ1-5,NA,TGTGCCACTAGGGATTATGGCAATCAGCCCCAGCATTTT,CATRDYGNQPQHF
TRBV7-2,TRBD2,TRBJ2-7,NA,TGTGCCAGCAGCCCCGGACTAGCCGGCGTGCAGTACTTC,CASSPGLAGVQYF
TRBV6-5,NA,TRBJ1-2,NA,TGTGCCAGCAGTTACCCCGGGGGTGGCTACACCTTC,CASSYPGGGYTF
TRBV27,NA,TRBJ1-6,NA,TGTGCCAGCAGTGCCCTGGGGGGTCAAACCCTCCACTTT,CASSALGGQTLHF
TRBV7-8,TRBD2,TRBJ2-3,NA,TGTGCCAGCAGCTTAGCCTTAGGGGCTAGCGGGAGTTTTGATACGCAGTATTTT,CASSLALGASGSFDTQYF
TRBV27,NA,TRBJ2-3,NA,TGTGCCAGCAGTGCCAGGGGCGGCACAGATACGCAGTATTTT,CASSARGGTDTQYF
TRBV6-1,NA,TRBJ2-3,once,TGTGCCAGCAGTGGCTACCTTAGCACAGATACGCAGTATTTT,CASSGYLSTDTQYF